Included here is one T cell receptor beta chain sequence, with context. The data originate from a study of blood T cell repertoires in COVID-19. Overall study context: Both acute and convalescent COVID-19 samples were obtained from the United States, Italy and Spain. PBMCs, B-cell-depleted T cells, or T cells were the source of the cDNA or gDNA that made up the material.

Authors' processing steps: Counts of nucleated cells, estimated from reference gene primer amplification, were obtained. The table came from immunoSEQ multiplex PCR; TCRdb's copy has only in-frame clones and leaves some out. From that table come the V and J calls and clone size; the DNA was used to work out D and trimming. The table records about 110,000 clones, 84% of them present only once. Trimming took off 3 bases at V and 2 bases at J, with 4 bases between the two ends. This CDR3 comprises 13 residues. CDR1 is SGHAT and CDR2 is FQDESV in the germline V gene (reference sequence). The chain has TRBV11-1 and TRBJ2-2; D remains ambiguous. Sequenced material: peripheral blood. This sequence originates from a human donor in a cohort sampled during active COVID-19. CDR3 residues: CASSFVNTGELFF. As DNA, the CDR3 is TGTGCCAGCAGCTTCGTTAACACCGGGGAGCTGTTTTTT. Together with reference TRBV11-1 and TRBJ2-2, the CDR3 gives the full variable domain: EAEVAQSPRYKITEKSQAVAFWCDPISGHATLYWYRQILGQGPELLVQFQDESVVDDSQLPKDRFSAERLKGVDSTLKIQPAELGDSAMYLCASSFVNTGELFFGEGSRLTVL.